This T cell receptor beta chain emerged from a study of cytomegalovirus exposure and HLA in healthy donors. Findings and limits, study-wide: The analysis excluded some indistinguishable V segments, including TRBV6-2 and TRBV6-3. An analysis done earlier found most TCR beta V segments productive about 87% or about 30% of the time.

A note on this clone: The antigen remains undetermined.

In germline, CDR1 is SGHDT, CDR2 YYEEEE. With 1 base removed from V and 5 bases from J, the gap between germline ends came to 8 bases. CDR3 length: 13 amino acids. Amplification used 60 Vbeta primers and 13 Jbeta primers. Assay used: immunoSEQ multiplex PCR; TCRdb lists only in-frame clones, some missing. The data show approximately 220,000 clones, with 75% to 90% seen just once and over 0.65% held by the top ten. The chain combines TRBV5-6 with TRBJ2-3; perhaps TRBD1 as D (6 bases). This receptor was identified in a boy younger than 10 in good health and CMV-seronegative. The sample consisted of PBMCs. The DNA for the CDR3 is TGTGCCAGCAGCTTGAGACAGGTAGATACGCAGTATTTT. Encoded protein: CASSLRQVDTQYF.